A single sample is the source of the 15 T cell receptor beta chains below, sequenced in a study of T-cell reconstitution after alpha-beta-depleted transplantation in children. This sample's TCRbeta library carried unique molecular identifier barcodes. Each CDR3 protein gets one entry after TCRdb re-called the PCR reads with MiXCR. The repertoire holds under 350,000 distinct CDR3 sequences, with 9.9% as singletons. The sequencing used PBMCs from the stem cell graft donor, collected from the stem cell graft. These receptors were collected from a human donor who donated a stem cell graft to a child with SCID.

The V call is TRBV27, the J call TRBJ2-7, with D unresolved. Germline V gives CDR1 MNHEY, CDR2 SMNVEV (reference sequence). This CDR3 is built from 13 residues. V was trimmed by 5 bases and J by 5 bases, leaving 13 bases between them. The DNA of the CDR3 is TGTGCCAGCAGTGACCGCCCTTTAGACGAGCAGTACTTC. It is translated as CASSDRPLDEQYF.

The sample holds a few counts of this clonotype. The chain employs TRBV3-1 and TRBJ2-7; D uncertain. CDR3 length: 14 amino acids. Germline V gene sequence: CDR1 LGHDT, CDR2 YNNKEL (reference sequence). Trimming took off 1 base at V and 8 bases at J, with 15 bases between the two ends. CDR3 bases: TGTGCCAGCAGCCAAGGCGACTTCCCCGGCAAGCAGTACTTC. This encodes CASSQGDFPGKQYF.

This clonotype was counted only a few times. This rearrangement joins TRBV7-6 to TRBJ2-3; tentative D call: TRBD1 (5 bases). From germline, CDR1 is SGHVS and CDR2 FNYEAQ. With 3 bases removed from V and 1 base from J, the gap between germline ends came to 14 bases. This CDR3 has 16 amino acids. The CDR3 spells CASSFGRVKGTDTQYF. DNA of the CDR3: TGTGCCAGCAGCTTCGGCAGGGTGAAAGGCACAGATACGCAGTATTTT.

The rearrangement links TRBV20-1 to TRBJ2-7, with D tentatively TRBD1 or TRBD2 (6 bases each). CDR1 and CDR2 (germline): DFQATT, SNEGSKA (reference sequence). V gave up 7 bases and J gave up 2 bases, with 15 bases separating them. The CDR3 spans 13 residues. CDR3 nucleotide sequence: TGCAGTGGGCTGGCGGGGACAACCTACGAGCAGTACTTC. Encoded protein: CSGLAGTTYEQYF.

The chain recombines TRBV19 with TRBJ1-6, with 8 bases matching TRBD1. CDR3 length: 14 residues. V lost 10 bases to trimming and J lost 3 bases; unmatched junction nucleotides: 5. Germline V gene data show CDR1 as LNHDA and CDR2 as SQIVND (reference sequence). This chain's CDR3 is CATGQGIYNSPLHF. The CDR3 nucleotides read TGTGCCACTGGACAGGGAATCTATAATTCACCCCTCCACTTT.

The V call is TRBV20-1, the J call TRBJ2-7; D is perhaps TRBD2 (5 bases). Deletions cut 1 base from V and 0 bases from J, with 10 bases between. The CDR3 loop spans 14 amino acids. Per the germline V gene, CDR1 is DFQATT and CDR2 is SNEGSKA (reference sequence). The CDR3 reads CSARVWESSYEQYF. The CDR3 DNA sequence: TGCAGTGCTAGAGTTTGGGAGAGCTCCTACGAGCAGTACTTC.

This clonotype was recorded at least ten times. This sequence joins TRBV6-5 and TRBJ2-3; D call uncertain. There are 14 residues in the CDR3. The V and J ends lost 5 bases and 2 bases respectively, with 11 bases between them. Looked up from germline, CDR1 is MNHEY and CDR2 is SVGAGI. CDR3 nucleotides: TGTGCCAGCAGTCTATCGACAAACACAGATACGCAGTATTTT. Protein sequence: CASSLSTNTDTQYF.

The sample holds one count of this clonotype. A clone one base away is much larger, so this may be a read error. The gene calls are TRBV7-2 and TRBJ2-2; D is undetermined. Per the germline V gene, CDR1 is SGHTA and CDR2 is FQGNSA. The CDR3 runs 11 residues. Here the CDR3 reads CAGSFPGELFF. The CDR3 DNA reads TGTGCCGGCAGCTTTCCCGGGGAGCTGTTTTTT. Complete variable domain (other parts from reference TRBV7-2 and TRBJ2-2): GAGVSQSPSNKVTEKGKDVELRCDPISGHTALYWYRQSLGQGLEFLIYFQGNSAPDKSGLPSDRFSAERTGGSVSTLTIQRTQQEDSAVYLCAGSFPGELFFGEGSRLTVL.

There are a few counts of this clonotype. V gene TRBV19 combines with J gene TRBJ2-1; TRBD2 is a possible D gene (6 bases). The germline V gene encodes CDR1 LNHDA and CDR2 SQIVND (reference sequence). Trimming pared 2 bases from V and 0 bases from J, leaving 11 bases between. The CDR3 sequence is 16 residues long. The chain's CDR3 is CASSIFGGDSYNEQFF. The CDR3 DNA follows: TGTGCCAGTAGTATATTTGGCGGGGACTCCTACAATGAGCAGTTCTTC.

This clonotype appeared a few times. The chain combines TRBV5-1 with TRBJ2-1, with TRBD2 matching 9 bases. Trimming cost V 4 bases and J 2 bases; bases outside gene matches: 10. The V gene's germline CDR1 is SGHRS and CDR2 YFSETQ. CDR3 length: 17 residues. CDR3 amino acids: CASSSLRGGGAYNEQFF. DNA of the CDR3: TGCGCCAGCAGCAGCCTCAGAGGCGGGGGGGCCTACAATGAGCAGTTCTTC.

CDR3 region: CASSPRTVGETQYF. The CDR3 nucleotides are TGTGCCAGCAGCCCCCGGACAGTGGGGGAGACCCAGTACTTC. This rearrangement joins TRBV5-6 to TRBJ2-5; D is possibly TRBD1 (6 bases). Germline CDR1 reads SGHDT; CDR2 reads YYEEEE. CDR3 length equals 14 residues. V lost 4 bases and J 5 bases, leaving 15 bases between the germline ends.

V usage is TRBV10-3 and J usage is TRBJ2-7; no reliable D call. CDR3 length: 12 residues. The V gene's germline CDR1 is ENHRY and CDR2 SYGVKD. V lost 0 bases and J lost 7, with 7 bases in between. The CDR3 nucleotides read TGTGCCATCAGTGAGTCCGAATTGGAGCAGTACTTC. This translates into CAISESELEQYF.

Only a few counts were recorded for this clonotype. An end of the junction differs from the germline gene, which may be a read error. V is TRBV5-8 and J is TRBJ1-2; tentative D call: TRBD1 (5 bases). The CDR3 runs to 12 residues. Germline V gene sequence: CDR1 SGHTS, CDR2 YDEGEE. In nucleotides, the CDR3 is TGTGCCACCGGGCGGGGGACTGGAGGCTACATCTTC. The encoded protein is CATGRGTGGYIF.

This clonotype was seen only a few times. This sequence joins TRBV6-5 and TRBJ1-3; D gene unclear. CDR3 length equals 17 residues. Germline CDR1 MNHEY, CDR2 SVGAGI. V lost 0 bases to trimming and J lost 0 bases, with 12 bases between them. The CDR3 is CASSYSSNGDSGNTIYF. In DNA, the CDR3 is TGTGCCAGCAGTTACTCGAGTAATGGGGACTCTGGAAACACCATATATTTT.

The chain links TRBV3-1 to TRBJ1-1, with no clear D. Germline lookup yields CDR1 LGHDT and CDR2 YNNKEL (reference sequence). This CDR3 contains 14 residues. Trimming removed 0 bases from V and 2 bases from J, with 7 bases in between. The CDR3 bases are TGTGCCAGCAGCCAAGATCTAGCTAACACTGAAGCTTTCTTT. Protein product: CASSQDLANTEAFF.